Listed here is a single T cell receptor beta chain. Its cognate antigen is unknown. The PCR was carried out with 60 Vbeta primers and 13 Jbeta primers. Using immunoSEQ multiplex PCR, the repertoire was profiled, and TCRdb retains in-frame clones only, with some absent. In all, the sample yields some 72,000 clones. The data originate from a study of cytomegalovirus exposure and HLA in healthy donors. Study results and limitations: Sequencing depth roughly uniform across donors was assumed in presence/absence analyses. What was likely a sequencing artifact was a cluster of highly shared sequence variants.

Each donor was healthy, and each was a bone marrow donor. The clonotype comes from a man younger than 40 in good health and CMV-seronegative. Sequenced sample: PBMCs.

In DNA, the CDR3 is TGTGCCAACCCCCCGGGATGGAGAGATACGCAGTATTTT. Translation gives CANPPGWRDTQYF. The chain employs TRBV2 and TRBJ2-3; weak D call: TRBD2 (5 bases). The CDR3 runs to 13 residues. The germline V gene encodes CDR1 SNHLY and CDR2 FYNNEI. The germline V and J ends were trimmed by 10 bases and 5 bases, with 16 bases remaining between them.